A single sample is the source of the 8 T cell receptor beta chains below, sequenced in a study of blood T cell repertoires in COVID-19. Sequencing used immunoSEQ multiplex PCR; TCRdb keeps in-frame clones, though not all of them. The data contain 250,000 to 300,000 clones, roughly 87% of them seen just once; the ten biggest clones take up about 2%. Sequencing was carried out using peripheral blood. The receptor source for this set is a woman in her fifties or sixties who had recovered from COVID-19.

A note on this clone: The sample holds other DNA sequences that translate to the same CDR3. The genes are TRBV5-1 and TRBJ2-7; 9 bases are a match to TRBD1. This CDR3 has 15 amino acids. The J segment lost 1 base and the V segment lost 4 bases, leaving 6 bases of the junction unmatched. Germline values: CDR1 SGHRS, CDR2 YFSETQ. CDR3 sequence: CASSPGTGNSYEQYF. The CDR3 region has the DNA TGCGCCAGCAGCCCCGGGACAGGGAATTCCTACGAGCAGTACTTC.

The chain employs TRBV7-2 and TRBJ2-3; D gene unclear. Germline assignment: CDR1 SGHTA and CDR2 FQGNSA. Trimming cost V 6 bases and J 6 bases, with 16 bases left between them. CDR3 length: 14 residues. The CDR3 loop reads CASSPRAYSDTQYF. CDR3 bases: TGTGCCAGCAGTCCCAGAGCGTATTCGGATACGCAGTATTTT.

V usage is TRBV13 and J usage is TRBJ1-2, with D maybe TRBD1 (6 bases). Germline CDR1 is PRHDT and CDR2 is FYEKMQ (reference sequence). V gave up 4 bases and J gave up 8 bases, with 11 bases separating them. This CDR3 contains 12 residues. The CDR3 spells CASSYNRDGYTF. The CDR3 coding sequence is TGTGCCAGCAGCTACAACAGGGACGGCTACACCTTC. The full variable domain, rest sourced from reference TRBV13 and TRBJ1-2, is AAGVIQSPRHLIKEKRETATLKCYPIPRHDTVYWYQQGPGQDPQFLISFYEKMQSDKGSIPDRFSAQQFSDYHSELNMSSLELGDSALYFCASSYNRDGYTFGSGTRLTVV.

The V gene is TRBV12-5, the J gene TRBJ1-1; 10 bases map to TRBD1. The germline CDR1 and CDR2 sequences are LGHNT and FRNRAP. This CDR3 is 13 amino acids long. The V and J ends lost 9 bases and 11 bases, in that order; junction bases with no gene match: 12. The CDR3 here is CASTHAGQGWAFF. In nucleotides, the CDR3 is TGTGCTAGCACACATGCGGGACAGGGGTGGGCTTTCTTT.

This chain links TRBV12-3 or TRBV12-4 with TRBJ1-2, with D unresolved. Trimming removed 6 bases at V and 7 bases at J, with 12 bases between. The CDR3 has 12 amino acids. In DNA form, the CDR3 reads TGTGCCAGCAGCCATCACAGTAGTGGCTACACCTTC. This translates into CASSHHSSGYTF.

V gene TRBV27 combines with J gene TRBJ2-3; D may be TRBD1 (5 bases). Trimming cost V 6 bases and J 2 bases, with 18 bases left between them. The CDR3 extends over 16 amino acids. The germline gives CDR1 MNHEY, CDR2 SMNVEV (reference sequence). CDR3 protein: CASSPLRTFYTDTQYF. The DNA of the CDR3 is TGTGCCAGCAGCCCTCTCAGGACATTCTACACAGATACGCAGTATTTT.

This clone was found once. The rearrangement links TRBV10-3 to TRBJ1-5, with 9 bases fitting TRBD1. Germline V gene lookup returns CDR1 ENHRY and CDR2 SYGVKD. The trim removed 10 bases at V and 1 base at J, leaving 14 bases unmatched. This CDR3 is 17 amino acids long. The CDR3 coding sequence is TGTGCCACCCAGCGGGACAGGGCCTTAGGGAGCAATCAGCCCCAGCATTTT. Encoded protein: CATQRDRALGSNQPQHF.

The chain recombines TRBV7-6 with TRBJ2-3, with 9 bases matching TRBD1. Unmatched junction bases numbered 8, after V lost 6 bases and J lost 4 bases. Per germline, CDR1 SGHVS and CDR2 FNYEAQ. CDR3 length equals 15 residues. Here the CDR3 reads CASRRTGAIADTQYF. The CDR3 DNA sequence: TGTGCCAGCAGACGGACAGGGGCCATCGCAGATACGCAGTATTTT.